This T cell receptor (beta chain) comes out of a study of human T cells and chemical hapten exposure. The ends lost 6 bases at V and 3 bases at J; junction bases unmatched: 9. Germline V gives CDR1 MNHEY, CDR2 SVGEGT. The CDR3 totals 15 residues. Original data processing: Between about 23,224 and 700,000 TCRs appeared in each sample, and the median stood at around 92,000. A single record per CDR3 protein comes from TCRdb applying MiXCR to the RACE reads. TCRdb's processing, not the study's, gives the V and J calls here. Found here are 250,000 or so distinct CDR3 sequences, about 9% of them singletons; the top ten hold less than 3%. Time point noted: pre-sensitization, week 0. The sample's treatment: therapeutic diphenylcyclopropenone sensitization with weekly scalp DPC. In every case, blood was obtained before the patch test was applied.

Material: whole blood, obtained in connection with sensitization to the hapten diphenylcyclopropenone (DPC). This sequence joins TRBV6-2 or TRBV6-3 and TRBJ2-7, with 9 bases matching TRBD1. The clonotype comes from a woman aged 40 to 49 with alopecia areata. Some clones in this sample may be carry-over from other donors' samples. CDR3 bases: TGTGCCAGCAGAGCGGGACAGGGAAATAGCTACGAGCAGTACTTC. Residues: CASRAGQGNSYEQYF.